The sequence of this TCR beta chain was determined in a study of blood T cell repertoires in COVID-19. Produced via immunoSEQ multiplex PCR; TCRdb's table is partial and in-frame only. The sample carries 400,000 to 450,000 clones, approximately 89% recorded once. Between the trimmed V and J ends, which lost 0 bases and 6 bases, there was a span of 8 bases. The CDR3 totals 14 residues. Germline CDR1 LGHNA, CDR2 YNFKEQ. The sample comprised peripheral blood. The V gene is TRBV4-2, the J gene TRBJ2-2, with D uncertain. This TCR was recovered from a woman between 45 and 65 years old with COVID-19, enrolled during active disease. CDR3 region: CASSQDRLSGELFF. As DNA, the CDR3 is TGTGCCAGCAGCCAAGATCGTCTGTCCGGGGAGCTGTTTTTT.